This TCR delta chain appears in the sequencing data of a study of Vδ1+ human thymocytes. Broader study findings: The authors advised highly purified populations and single-cell validation. Thymic delta-chain repertoires held about 20% Vdelta2 sequences and few Vdelta3, despite high sort purity. In the thymus, TRG and TRD repertoires looked highly polyclonal with Gaussian CDR3 lengths.

Extracted RNA was reverse transcribed into cDNA. The CDR3 regions were amplified by multiplex PCR from V-gene primers to a constant-region primer. TCRdb made new clone calls on the multiplex PCR reads using CATT. Here the sample spans 80,000 or so delta-chain clones, 30% to 45% being singletons. Between roughly 97% and 99.6% of sorted thymocytes were Vdelta1+. On this clone: Antigen: not known.

Trimming removed 2 bases from V and 1 base from J; junction bases left unmatched: 18. This CDR3 has 20 amino acids. The germline gives CDR1 TSWWSYY, CDR2 QGS. The sequence derives from a boy younger than two who had congenital heart surgery. The rearrangement uses TRDV1 and TRDJ1; 8 bases fit TRDD3. Specimen: Vdelta1+ gamma-delta thymocytes from the thymus. As to subset: FACS-sorted CD3+ TCRalphabeta- TCRVdelta1+ TCRVdelta2- thymocytes. CDR3 protein: CALGEAHPLLLGVLTDKLIF. In DNA, the CDR3 is TGTGCTCTTGGGGAAGCTCATCCCCTACTACTGGGGGTCCTCACCGATAAACTCATCTTT.